Below, one T cell receptor beta chain is given with its context. No antigen is known for it. Base qualities are missing; no much larger clone stands one base away. The sample comes from a study of identical twins (dated by TCRdb to 2015 to 2016). Background on the whole study: To test whether fetal clonotypes persist, the study used deep sequencing on TCR alpha and beta repertoires from monozygotic twins, unrelated adults of various ages, and cord blood. To rule out contamination, replicate twin experiments were performed at different times with different library preparation protocols. Beyond this particular receptor, the publication reports: Because the same donors could not be followed over many years, conclusions were based on cross-sectional statistical analysis. Zero-insertion analyses could be partly confounded by invariant T cells such as MAIT and iNKT, though diverse VJ usage argued against such confounding for most clonotypes. Out-of-frame TCR alpha sharing in monozygotic twins was systematically underestimated by recombination models, whereas sharing between unrelated individuals was in agreement with the recombination models. Compared with coincidental sharing between unrelated individuals, an excess of low generation-probability sequences was observed among out-of-frame TCR alpha sequences shared between twins. The excess sharing between twins in beta out-of-frame sequences was weaker because fewer shared sequences reduced the signal-to-noise ratio. Abundant cord blood beta clonotypes had fewer insertions, young adult naive repertoires showed a similar but weaker trend, and memory repertoires showed no such trend.

Library preparation was by 5' RACE. Instrument on record: Illumina HiSeq 2000. Template switching introduced a universal primer binding site; the final cDNA contained a unique molecular identifier, enabling accurate counting of TCR cDNA molecules. Specific primers in the conserved constant-segment region were used to synthesize first-strand cDNA for TCR alpha and beta chains. To control for contamination, every cDNA library carried two barcodes: a SMART-Mk sample barcode plus Illumina barcodes. Two successive PCR steps introduced TruSeq adapter sequences along with Illumina sample barcodes. TCR alpha and beta cDNA libraries were sequenced on the Illumina HiSeq platform with custom primers. Regarding the original processing steps: MiGEC was used to process raw reads and extract unique molecular identifiers, and MiXCR was used to find CDR3 positions. Recombination models were inferred per individual with the repgenHMM and IGoR tools using an EM algorithm. The analysis of shared clonotypes was done with the tcR package in R, with sharing normalized by the product of cloneset sizes. Out-of-frame nonproductive sequences were analyzed to study raw recombination free of thymic and clonal selection effects. The public reads were reprocessed in TCRdb via fastp at Q25 and MiXCR, keeping in-frame beta chains. A single entry per CDR3 protein holds the most common genes and DNA from its merged rows. TCRdb's processing, not the authors', yielded these V and J calls. This sample gives some 330,000 distinct CDR3 sequences in total; 7% to 9.5% of them show up just once. Of the sample, 7.5% to 9.5% is held by the ten largest clones.

The CDR3 runs 16 amino acids, cysteine and phenylalanine included. Just CDR3 DNA is preserved here, 48 bases in frame from base 1. The germline V gene gives CDR1 as LGHNT and CDR2 as FRNRAP. V is cut back by 3 bases and J by 5 bases, with 3 bases in the junction unmatched. Every donor in the study was a healthy Caucasian. Three unrelated non-twin adults were also sequenced: a male aged 18 to 30, a male aged 50 to 60 and a female aged 50 to 60. Using Miltenyi CD45RO+ enrichment and human naive T-cell isolation kits, memory (CD45RO+) and naive T cells were isolated from PBMC. Sequencing used naive T cells sorted from blood. The cell subset or site tag for this specimen amounts to: cells isolated with a human naive T-cell isolation kit. The chain links TRBV12-5 with TRBJ2-3, and 15 bases in between align with TRBD2. The TCR sequence derives from a woman in her forties or fifties in good health. For the CDR3, the sequence is CASGFGLAGGVDTQYF. At the DNA level, the sequence is TGTGCTAGTGGTTTCGGACTAGCGGGAGGGGTAGATACGCAGTATTTT. When the CDR3 is completed using the reference TRBV12-5 and TRBJ2-3 genes on either side, the full variable domain is DARVTQTPRHKVTEMGQEVTMRCQPILGHNTVFWYRQTMMQGLELLAYFRNRAPLDDSGMPKDRFSAEMPDATLATLKIQPSEPRDSAVYFCASGFGLAGGVDTQYFGPGTRLTVL.